In its sample, the clone carrying this T cell receptor beta chain was seen a few times. The antigen is unknown. The data originate from a study of shared clonotypes between healthy human individuals. Study-wide points: Generally, estimated richness proved larger in naive subsets than it did in memory subsets.

All donors were healthy HIV-negative adults lacking recent acute infections or vaccinations. V dropped 2 bases and J dropped 1 base, with 7 bases sitting between them. CDR3 length equals 13 residues. The germline V gene encodes CDR1 SGHRS and CDR2 YFSETQ. TCRdb's copy holds only in-frame clones and misses some; the assay was immunoSEQ multiplex PCR. The sample yields roughly 680,000 clones, 72% seen once. This chain uses TRBV5-1 with TRBJ2-7; D gene uncertain. Sample: memory CD4+ T cells sorted from blood. Subset here: CD45RA-negative fraction. The sequence was collected from a woman in her twenties or thirties in good health. The CDR3 spells CASSFVGSYEQYF. The CDR3, as DNA: TGCGCCAGCAGCTTTGTTGGGTCCTACGAGCAGTACTTC.